The clone carrying this T cell receptor (beta chain) was seen more than once but under ten times. The sample is drawn from a study of response to subunit inactivated influenza vaccine. The CDR3 has 14 residues. Germline CDR1 and CDR2: SGHTA and FQGTGA. V lost 5 bases to trimming and J lost 3 bases; unmatched junction nucleotides: 5. TCRdb independently ran MiXCR on the RT-PCR reads; one entry per CDR3 protein. The repertoire holds around 500,000 distinct CDR3 sequences, with approximately 11% as singletons. The chain links TRBV7-3 to TRBJ1-1; 8 nucleotides agree with TRBD1. The clonotype was recovered from a man in his forties or fifties who received an inactivated influenza vaccine. The source material was PBMCs from blood, sampled roughly 48 days after vaccination. CDR3 residues: CASSKQGGDTEAFF. The CDR3 DNA follows: TGTGCCAGCAGCAAACAGGGGGGGGACACTGAAGCTTTCTTT.